These 21 T cell receptor beta chains originate from one sample sequenced in a study of blood T cell repertoires in COVID-19. Measured with immunoSEQ multiplex PCR; TCRdb has only the in-frame clones, and not every one. The sample has approximately 100,000 clones; roughly 91% are singletons. The sequenced material came from peripheral blood. These receptor sequences come from a human donor with acute or convalescent COVID-19. The donor label of this sample is uncertain.

The CDR3 DNA sequence: TGCGCCAGCAGCTTGGTAGAAAGGGGCGTGGGTCAGCCCCAGCATTTT. It specifies CASSLVERGVGQPQHF. The chain is built from TRBV5-1 and TRBJ1-5; possible D gene TRBD1, 5 bases. The V and J ends lost 0 bases and 6 bases respectively, with 16 bases between them. The CDR3 is made up of 16 amino acids. Germline values: CDR1 SGHRS, CDR2 YFSETQ.

The chain recombines TRBV11-3 with TRBJ2-1, with D possibly matching TRBD2 (6 bases). The germline V and J ends were trimmed by 6 bases and 3 bases, with 9 bases remaining between them. This CDR3 region has 13 residues. Germline CDR1 and CDR2: SGHNT and YENEEA. The CDR3 protein is CASSSSDYNEQFF. The CDR3 nucleotides are TGTGCCAGCAGTTCTAGCGACTACAATGAGCAGTTCTTC.

The V and J genes are TRBV21-1 and TRBJ1-1; the D call in the table, TRBD1, was not verified against the DNA. TRBV21-1 is recorded as a pseudogene. The CDR3 contains 24 residues. CDR3 amino acids: CASSKGGFWAVYRYPGTFNTEAFF. CDR3 nucleotides: TGTGCCAGCAGCAAGGGTGGATTTTGGGCCGTTTATAGGTATCCCGGGACATTTAACACTGAAGCTTTCTTT.

This chain links TRBV29-1 with TRBJ2-3; 7 bases are shared with TRBD2. Unmatched junction bases numbered 5, after V lost 3 bases and J lost 5 bases. The germline CDR1 and CDR2 sequences are SQVTM and ANQGSEA. This CDR3 region has 13 residues. CDR3 DNA: TGCAGCGTTGACGGGAGGAAGGGAGATACGCAGTATTTT. Amino acid sequence: CSVDGRKGDTQYF.

The chain uses TRBV18 and TRBJ2-7, with 7 bases lining up with TRBD2. The length of the CDR3 is 15 residues. Losses at the gene ends were 3 bases for V and 3 bases for J; bases not matched to a gene: 8. Germline CDR1 is KGHSH and CDR2 is LQKENI. The CDR3 loop reads CASSPAAGPLYEQYF. CDR3 coding DNA: TGTGCCAGCTCACCTGCAGCGGGGCCTCTCTACGAGCAGTACTTC.

This clone was recorded once. This chain connects TRBV5-8 to TRBJ1-4, with a weak D call TRBD1 (5 bases). Germline CDR1 and CDR2: SGHTS and YDEGEE. Trimming left V 4 bases short and J 5 bases short, with 15 bases between. There are 15 residues in the CDR3. The CDR3: CASSPQGQANEKLFF. The CDR3 region has the DNA TGTGCCAGCAGCCCCCAGGGTCAGGCAAATGAAAAACTGTTTTTT.

The rearrangement links TRBV19 to TRBJ2-4; 8 nucleotides line up with TRBD2. Germline CDR1 LNHDA, CDR2 SQIVND (reference sequence). The CDR3 has 17 amino acids. The trim removed 8 bases at V and 5 bases at J, leaving 17 bases unmatched. For the CDR3, the DNA is TGTGCCAGTTCCCCAGGAGGCAGCGGGAGTAGCGAAAACATTCAGTACTTC. It translates to CASSPGGSGSSENIQYF.

CDR3 amino acids: CASSPGQGTSYNSPLHF. The DNA of the CDR3 is TGCGCCAGCAGCCCTGGACAGGGTACCTCCTATAATTCACCCCTCCACTTT. The chain is built from TRBV5-1 and TRBJ1-6, with 8 bases fitting TRBD1. Unmatched junction bases numbered 6, after V lost 4 bases and J lost 0 bases. CDR3 length equals 17 residues. Germline V gene sequence: CDR1 SGHRS, CDR2 YFSETQ.

The chain employs TRBV28 and TRBJ1-2; a possible D gene is TRBD1 (6 bases). The germline V and J ends were trimmed by 4 bases and 8 bases, with 23 bases remaining between them. This CDR3 comprises 16 residues. Germline V gene lookup returns CDR1 MDHEN and CDR2 SYDVKM. As DNA, the CDR3 is TGTGCCAGCAGTTCACTCCCACCTACAGGGAGAGAGGGCTACACCTTC. Translation gives CASSSLPPTGREGYTF.

The rearrangement links TRBV5-4 to TRBJ1-2; TRBD1 aligns across 8 bases. This CDR3 is 16 amino acids long. V dropped 4 bases and J dropped 9; count of bases not matched to a gene: 17. Germline V CDR1 and CDR2: SGHNT, YYREEE (reference sequence). This CDR3 is CASSGGGGQDFLRYTF. In DNA, the CDR3 is TGTGCCAGCAGCGGGGGCGGGGGACAGGACTTTTTGCGCTACACCTTC.

This chain uses TRBV7-9 with TRBJ1-2; D not resolved. The CDR3 is 14 residues long. The ends were cut back, 1 base at V and 1 base at J, with 7 bases in the middle. Germline CDR1 reads SEHNR; CDR2 reads FQNEAQ (reference sequence). The CDR3 DNA is TGTGCCAGCAGCTTAGGTACAGATAACTATGGCTACACCTTC. This codes for CASSLGTDNYGYTF.

The V and J genes are TRBV24-1 and TRBJ2-3; no definite D call. Germline V CDR1 and CDR2: KGHDR, SFDVKD. CDR3 length: 14 amino acids. Trimming shortened V by 5 bases and J by 3 bases, and 11 bases separated the two germline ends. CDR3 residues: CATSGGYGTDTQYF. CDR3 in DNA: TGTGCCACCAGTGGTGGTTACGGGACAGATACGCAGTATTTT.

The rearrangement uses TRBV28 and TRBJ1-5, with D tentatively TRBD1 (6 bases). The V gene's germline CDR1 is MDHEN and CDR2 SYDVKM. The CDR3 spans 14 residues. V was pared by 7 bases and J by 1 base, with 11 bases between. CDR3: CASILQGSNQPQHF. Here the CDR3 DNA reads TGTGCCAGCATCCTACAGGGAAGCAATCAGCCCCAGCATTTT.

J is TRBJ1-3 and V is TRBV30, with D uncertain. Deletions cut 2 bases from V and 9 bases from J, with 11 bases between. The CDR3 length is 12 residues. Germline CDR1 reads GTSNPN; CDR2 reads SVGIG (reference sequence). The CDR3 DNA sequence: TGTGCCTGGAGTCCCCCAGGTCCCACCATATATTTT. Protein product: CAWSPPGPTIYF. Full variable domain (rest looked up from reference TRBV30 and TRBJ1-3): SQTIHQWPATLVQPVGSPLSLECTVEGTSNPNLYWYRQAAGRGLQLLFYSVGIGQISSEVPQNLSASRPQDRQFILSSKKLLLSDSGFYLCAWSPPGPTIYFGEGSWLTVV.

The chain recombines TRBV14 with TRBJ2-3; tentative D call: TRBD2 (5 bases). V was trimmed by 0 bases and J by 5 bases, leaving 9 bases between them. CDR1 is SGHDN, CDR2 FVKESK, per germline. The CDR3 contains 14 residues. The CDR3 DNA reads as TGTGCCAGCAGCCAAGATTCGACTAAAGATACGCAGTATTTT. This gives the protein CASSQDSTKDTQYF.

The chain couples TRBV14 to TRBJ1-2; 7 bases are a match to TRBD1. The CDR3 consists of 14 residues. Germline CDR1 SGHDN, CDR2 FVKESK. With V trimmed by 2 bases and J by 5 bases, 5 bases remained unmatched. The CDR3 sequence: CASSQRTGGYGYTF. CDR3 DNA sequence: TGTGCCAGCAGCCAAAGGACAGGCGGGTATGGCTACACCTTC.

The chain has TRBV6-5 and TRBJ2-7; weak D call: TRBD1 (6 bases). Per the germline V gene, CDR1 is MNHEY and CDR2 is SVGAGI. The CDR3 is 13 amino acids. Trimming took 6 bases from V and 5 from J, leaving 14 bases between them. The CDR3 spells CASSKERDNEQYF. CDR3 bases: TGTGCCAGCAGCAAGGAAAGGGACAACGAGCAGTACTTC.

The chain links TRBV5-1 to TRBJ2-7, with D unresolved. V was shortened by 0 bases and J by 0 bases, with 10 bases between the two germline ends. CDR1 and CDR2 (germline): SGHRS, YFSETQ. The length of the CDR3 is 15 residues. CDR3 protein: CASSLDSRNSYEQYF. The CDR3 region has the DNA TGCGCCAGCAGCTTGGATAGCCGGAACTCCTACGAGCAGTACTTC.

This clone was detected once. The CDR3 loop reads CASRGGSETQYF. The DNA of the CDR3 is TGTGCCAGCCGCGGGGGTTCAGAGACCCAGTACTTC. This chain joins TRBV12-3 or TRBV12-4 and TRBJ2-5; 7 bases align to TRBD2. The CDR3 runs to 12 residues. J lost 4 bases, V lost 8 bases, and 4 bases had no gene match.

The chain employs TRBV19 and TRBJ1-5; TRBD1 matches at 9 bases. CDR1 LNHDA and CDR2 SQIVND come from the germline V gene (reference sequence). The ends lost 3 bases at V and 7 bases at J; junction bases unmatched: 10. The CDR3 loop spans 16 amino acids. CDR3 nucleotide sequence: TGTGCCAGTAGTATTCTTAGGGGGACAGGGAACCAGCCCCAGCATTTT. Encoded protein: CASSILRGTGNQPQHF.

The chain is built from TRBV18 and TRBJ1-1; TRBD1 might be the D (6 bases). The CDR3 sequence is 16 residues long. Germline CDR1 and CDR2: KGHSH and LQKENI. Between the trimmed V and J ends, which lost 2 bases and 0 bases, there was a span of 13 bases. The CDR3 reads CASSPYTGLLNTEAFF. CDR3 bases: TGTGCCAGCTCACCATATACAGGGTTATTGAACACTGAAGCTTTCTTT.